This T cell receptor beta chain is drawn from a study of shared clonotypes between healthy human individuals. Germline assignment: CDR1 MNHNS and CDR2 SASEGT. The CDR3 sequence is 18 residues long. The ends were cut back, 3 bases at V and 0 bases at J, with 18 bases in the middle. Using immunoSEQ multiplex PCR, the repertoire was profiled, and TCRdb retains in-frame clones only, with some absent. Of fewer than 3 million clones listed, roughly 90% were seen once; the top ten hold 0.37%. V and J are TRBV6-1 and TRBJ2-1; no reliable D call. Sequencing was performed on naive CD4+ T cells from PBMCs. Subset indicated: CD45RA+ positively selected. The TCR comes from a man between 18 and 29 years old in good health. Some clones in this sample may be carry-over from other donors' samples. CDR3 DNA: TGTGCCAGCAGTGAGGGCTTAGCCTCCAGAAGCTCCTACAATGAGCAGTTCTTC. This codes for CASSEGLASRSSYNEQFF.